The following is a T cell receptor beta chain sequence with its context. The data are from a study of control samples from healthy donors and cancer patients. The germline V gene encodes CDR1 LNHDA and CDR2 SQIVND (reference sequence). This CDR3 region has 16 residues. The junction had 5 bases not matched to a gene; V was cut back by 0 bases and J by 1 base. Clones were sequenced by immunoSEQ multiplex PCR, and TCRdb holds only the in-frame ones, with some missing. This sample has 110,000 to 150,000 clones, with roughly 89% found just once. The receptor was derived from a man aged 25-45 years in good health. Source material: blood. The chain employs TRBV19 and TRBJ2-7; 8 bases are shared with TRBD1. CDR3 DNA sequence: TGTGCCAGTAGTATAGAGGGGACAGGCGGGTCCTACGAGCAGTACTTC. It translates to CASSIEGTGGSYEQYF.